Shown below are 11 T cell receptor beta chains from a single sample sequenced in a study of T cell responses to AZD1222 COVID-19 vaccine. Measured with immunoSEQ multiplex PCR; TCRdb has only the in-frame clones, and not every one. The sample has 160,000 or so clones; approximately 91% are singletons. The source was peripheral blood, collected on day 0 of AZD1222 vaccination. The source is an adult in good health.

This CDR3 reads CASSQDIVTGELFF. CDR3 nucleotide sequence: TGTGCCAGCAGCCAAGATATAGTGACCGGGGAGCTGTTTTTT. The rearrangement joins TRBV3-1 (or the pseudogene TRBV3-2) to TRBJ2-2; D ambiguous. CDR3 length equals 14 residues. CDR1 LGHDT and CDR2 YNNKEL come from the germline V gene (reference sequence). Trimming removed 0 bases at V and 5 bases at J, with 7 bases between.

The chain carries TRBV6-5 and TRBJ2-7; 14 bases match TRBD2. Germline V gene lookup returns CDR1 MNHEY and CDR2 SVGAGI. There are 16 residues in the CDR3. V shed 2 bases, J shed 6 bases, and the junction held 6 bases outside the gene matches. The CDR3, as DNA: TGTGCCAGCAGTTACCCCGGACTAGCGGGGGGAGGCGAGCAGTACTTC. The encoded protein is CASSYPGLAGGGEQYF.

V is TRBV3-1 (or the pseudogene TRBV3-2) and J is TRBJ1-1; D not resolved. Germline CDR1 reads LGHDT; CDR2 reads YNNKEL (reference sequence). The CDR3 has 15 amino acids. Between the trimmed V and J ends, which lost 6 bases and 5 bases, there was a span of 19 bases. CDR3 sequence: CASSLEGPFWTEAFF. Here the CDR3 DNA reads TGTGCCAGCAGTTTGGAGGGCCCCTTTTGGACTGAAGCTTTCTTT.

The chain joins TRBV4-3 to TRBJ2-1; D perhaps matches TRBD2 (6 bases). V lost 0 bases, J lost 13 bases, and 13 bases lay in between. The CDR3 has 13 amino acids. Germline V CDR1 and CDR2: LGHNA, YSLEER. The CDR3 region is CASSQDQLASQFF. CDR3 nucleotide sequence: TGCGCCAGCAGCCAAGATCAACTAGCTTCTCAGTTCTTC.

V is TRBV2 and J is TRBJ2-4; D unclear. CDR1 is SNHLY and CDR2 is FYNNEI in the germline V gene. Trimming took off 3 bases at V and 5 bases at J, with 11 bases between the two ends. The CDR3 has 14 amino acids. The CDR3: CASSELNGENIQYF. CDR3 nucleotides: TGTGCCAGCAGTGAGCTTAATGGAGAAAACATTCAGTACTTC.

The chain employs TRBV5-1 and TRBJ1-2, with D possibly matching TRBD1 (6 bases). The CDR3 sequence is 14 residues long. Germline V gene sequence: CDR1 SGHRS, CDR2 YFSETQ. Trimming cost V 0 bases and J 6 bases, with 12 bases left between them. CDR3 in amino acids: CASSLAVGQNGYTF. The CDR3 DNA sequence: TGCGCCAGCAGCTTGGCCGTTGGACAGAATGGCTACACCTTC.

The gene calls are TRBV2 and TRBJ1-4; the match to TRBD1 covers 7 bases. The CDR3 has 14 amino acids. V was pared by 7 bases and J by 0 bases, with 2 bases of the junction left unmatched. Germline V gene lookup returns CDR1 SNHLY and CDR2 FYNNEI. This CDR3 is CASTDRATNEKLFF. The CDR3 DNA is TGTGCCAGCACTGACAGGGCAACTAATGAAAAACTGTTTTTT.

This clone was seen just once. The rearrangement uses TRBV6-5 and TRBJ1-2; D is undetermined. In germline, CDR1 is MNHEY, CDR2 SVGAGI. Deletions cut 6 bases from V and 4 bases from J, with 12 bases between. The CDR3 consists of 13 residues. The CDR3 here is CASRKGGGYGYTF. The CDR3 DNA reads TGTGCCAGCAGAAAGGGTGGAGGCTATGGCTACACCTTC.

The chain combines TRBV7-2 with TRBJ1-6, with TRBD1 matching 9 bases. Germline V CDR1 and CDR2: SGHTA, FQGNSA. The CDR3 loop spans 14 amino acids. The J segment lost 9 bases and the V segment lost 5 bases, leaving 5 bases of the junction unmatched. The CDR3 bases are TGTGCCAGCAGCCCCGGACAGGGGACTTCACCCCTCCACTTT. This encodes CASSPGQGTSPLHF.

The chain uses TRBV7-8 and TRBJ2-3; 9 nucleotides line up with TRBD2. The germline V gene encodes CDR1 SGHVS and CDR2 FQNEAQ. J was trimmed by 5 bases and V by 5 bases; bases with no gene match: 8. CDR3 length equals 15 residues. The CDR3 DNA follows: TGTGCCAGCAGCCCGACTAGCGGAGGAGGAGATACGCAGTATTTT. Translated: CASSPTSGGGDTQYF. The full variable domain, in which reference TRBV7-8 and TRBJ2-3 provide the parts outside the CDR3, is GAGVSQSPRYKVAKRGQDVALRCDPISGHVSLFWYQQALGQGPEFLTYFQNEAQLDKSGLPSDRFFAERPEGSVSTLKIQRTQQEDSAVYLCASSPTSGGGDTQYFGPGTRLTVL.

The chain joins TRBV10-3 to TRBJ1-6; TRBD1 aligns across 7 bases. Germline loops: CDR1 ENHRY, CDR2 SYGVKD. The CDR3 runs 17 residues. V trimming: 2 bases; J trimming: 1 base; junction bases outside the gene matches: 5. The DNA for the CDR3 is TGTGCCATCAGTGAGCTCAGGGGGGAGTCCTATAATTCACCCCTCCACTTT. It codes for CAISELRGESYNSPLHF.